Listed below are T cell receptor beta chains from one sample, sequenced in a study of blood T cell repertoires in COVID-19. Only in-frame clones appear in the TCRdb table, and some are missing; sequencing was by immunoSEQ multiplex PCR. The sample consists of fewer than 350,000 clones, approximately 81% of them appearing once. The specimen was PBMCs or T cells enriched from blood (not recorded which). The receptors were gathered from a woman between 45 and 60 years old who had recovered from COVID-19. The CDR3 runs from the conserved cysteine through the conserved F or W. The D gene is left open where the match is weak. For some rows the clone size is stated as once, few or many, or as a class when expanded; others skip it.

TRBV4-2	TRBJ1-1	NA	NA	TGTGCCAGCAGCCTCCGGGTGTTTGAGGACACTGAAGCTTTCTTT	CASSLRVFEDTEAFF
TRBV19	TRBJ1-5	NA	NA	TGTGCCAGTAGTATTATTTTCCTGGGCTTTCAGCCCCAGCATTTT	CASSIIFLGFQPQHF
TRBV18	TRBJ2-1	NA	TRBD1	TGTGCCAGCTCGTTACGACAGGGGGGCTCCTACAATGAGCAGTTCTTC	CASSLRQGGSYNEQFF
TRBV5-6	TRBJ2-5	NA	NA	TGTGCCAGCGCCAAAACGGGCGCCCGCGGGGAGACCCAGTACTTC	CASAKTGARGETQYF
TRBV5-4	TRBJ1-4	NA	NA	TGTGCCAGCAGCTTTGGGGGCAGGGGTGATGAAAAACTGTTTTTT	CASSFGGRGDEKLFF
TRBV19	TRBJ1-1	NA	NA	TGTGCCAGTCGTACGGGGAACACTGAAGCTTTCTTT	CASRTGNTEAFF
TRBV10-2	TRBJ2-7	once	NA	TGCGCCAGCACTCAGACAGGAAACTACGAGCAGTACTTC	CASTQTGNYEQYF
TRBV11-2	TRBJ2-7	NA	TRBD1	TGTGCCAGCAGCAACCGGGGGACAGGTTCCGGCGAGCAGTACTTC	CASSNRGTGSGEQYF
TRBV15	TRBJ2-1	NA	TRBD2	TGTGCCACCAGCTTACGACTAGCGGGACACAATGAGCAGTTCTTC	CATSLRLAGHNEQFF
TRBV10-3	TRBJ2-5	NA	NA	TGTGCCATCAGTGAGTCCGGGGAGACCCAGTACTTC	CAISESGETQYF
TRBV29-1	TRBJ2-1	NA	TRBD2	TGCAGCGCTCGACTAGCGGGAGGCTACAATGAGCAGTTCTTC	CSARLAGGYNEQFF
TRBV30	TRBJ1-2	NA	NA	TGTGCCTGGAGTCGAAGCAGGGACTATGGCTACACCTTC	CAWSRSRDYGYTF
TRBV19	TRBJ1-5	once	TRBD1	TGTGCCAGTAGGCCCGGGACAGGGGGTAATCAGCCCCAGCATTTT	CASRPGTGGNQPQHF
TRBV6-5	TRBJ2-1	few	TRBD2	TGTGCCAGCAGTTACTCGGGGACTAGCGTCGATGAGCAGTTCTTC	CASSYSGTSVDEQFF
TRBV3-1/TRBV3-2	TRBJ1-3	once	TRBD1	TGTGCCAGCAGCCCCAGGGGGCGGAAGGGCGGAAACACCATATATTTT	CASSPRGRKGGNTIYF
TRBV11-3	TRBJ2-2	NA	TRBD2	TGTGCCAGCAGCTCCGGGAAACTAGCGGGGGGCCGAGGCGGGGAGCTGTTTTTT	CASSSGKLAGGRGGELFF
TRBV28	TRBJ1-4	NA	TRBD1	TGTGCCAGCACCTCCCCAGGACAGGGTGTGACTAATGAAAAACTGTTTTTT	CASTSPGQGVTNEKLFF
TRBV28	TRBJ2-7	NA	NA	TGTGCCAGCCGAAGGAGGAACGAGCAGTACTTC	CASRRRNEQYF
TRBV29-1	TRBJ1-2	NA	NA	TGCAGCGTTGAAGATTTCTCCAGGGATGGCTACACCTTC	CSVEDFSRDGYTF
TRBV7-2	TRBJ2-4	NA	TRBD1	TGTGCCAGCAGCGAAGACAGGGGGGTAGCCAAAAACATTCAGTACTTC	CASSEDRGVAKNIQYF
TRBV15	TRBJ2-3	NA	NA	TGTGCCACCAGCAGAGATCGCCCTGGGGGGACAGATACGCAGTATTTT	CATSRDRPGGTDTQYF
TRBV19	TRBJ1-5	NA	NA	TGTGCCAGTAGTATTATGGGGGCCCTGAGCAATCAGCCCCAGCATTTT	CASSIMGALSNQPQHF
TRBV5-1	TRBJ2-3	NA	TRBD2	TGCGCCAGCAGCAGCCGCACTAGCGGGAGAACAGATACGCAGTATTTT	CASSSRTSGRTDTQYF
TRBV12-3/TRBV12-4	TRBJ2-7	NA	NA	TGTGCCAGCACCGTCGACAGGTTATACGAGCAGTACTTC	CASTVDRLYEQYF
TRBV7-9	TRBJ2-7	NA	NA	TGTGCCAGCAGCTTAGGTAGGAGCGGTAGCACCTACGAGCAGTACTTC	CASSLGRSGSTYEQYF
TRBV2	TRBJ2-7	NA	NA	TGTGCCAGCAGTGAGCGACTAGTCGTCCACGAGCAGTACTTC	CASSERLVVHEQYF
TRBV4-1	TRBJ1-5	NA	NA	TGCGCCAGCAGCCTATGGACAGCCGATCAGCCCCAGCATTTT	CASSLWTADQPQHF
TRBV7-9	TRBJ1-1	few	NA	TGTGCCAGCAGCTCACTACCGAACACTGAAGCTTTCTTT	CASSSLPNTEAFF
TRBV7-9	TRBJ2-3	NA	NA	TGTGCCAGCAGCTTTCCCCCCCCGCTAGGCGAACACACAGATACGCAGTATTTT	CASSFPPPLGEHTDTQYF
TRBV5-1	TRBJ1-1	NA	NA	TGCGCCAGCAGCTTGGTGAGGAACACTGAAGCTTTCTTT	CASSLVRNTEAFF
TRBV7-8	TRBJ2-3	NA	TRBD1	TGTGCCAGCAGCACCCGGACAGGGGTGGGTACAGATACGCAGTATTTT	CASSTRTGVGTDTQYF
TRBV5-4	TRBJ2-7	NA	TRBD2	TGTGCCAGCAGCTTGGAGTCGGGACTAGCGGGGCGCGAGCAGTACTTC	CASSLESGLAGREQYF
TRBV30	TRBJ1-3	NA	NA	TGTGCCTGGAGTGCCCAGGGGCACCTTGGAAACACCATATATTTT	CAWSAQGHLGNTIYF
TRBV7-3	TRBJ1-1	NA	NA	TGTGCCAGCAGCTTACGGGGGGACACTGAAGCTTTCTTT	CASSLRGDTEAFF
TRBV5-1	TRBJ2-3	NA	NA	TGCGCCAGCAGCTTGGACAAACCCGATACGCAGTATTTT	CASSLDKPDTQYF
TRBV7-2	TRBJ2-4	NA	NA	TGTGCCAGCAGCTTAGGATCAGGGAGGAACATTCAGTACTTC	CASSLGSGRNIQYF
TRBV3-1/TRBV3-2	TRBJ1-2	NA	NA	TGTGCCAGCAGCCAAACAGGGATACGGGGCGGCTACACCTTC	CASSQTGIRGGYTF
TRBV2	TRBJ1-3	NA	NA	TGTGCCAGCAGTTCGGGACATAGCTCTGGAAACACCATATATTTT	CASSSGHSSGNTIYF
TRBV29-1	TRBJ2-1	many	NA	TGCAGCGCAAACTCACAGGGGGGGTCCTACAATGAGCAGTTCTTC	CSANSQGGSYNEQFF
TRBV3-1/TRBV3-2	TRBJ1-1	few	TRBD1	TGTGCCAGCAGCCACGGACAGGTCTTGAACACTGAAGCTTTCTTT	CASSHGQVLNTEAFF
TRBV4-1	TRBJ2-7	NA	TRBD2	TGCGCCAGCAGCCAACGGGAGGTCAGGACCTACGAGCAGTACTTC	CASSQREVRTYEQYF
TRBV6-2/TRBV6-3	TRBJ2-1	NA	TRBD2	TGTGCCAGCAGTTCCGGGACTAGCGGGAGGACCAATGAGCAGTTCTTC	CASSSGTSGRTNEQFF
TRBV10-1	TRBJ1-5	NA	NA	TGCGCCAGCAGTGAGGTCCCAAGGGCGGGGGGTGGCAATCAGCCCCAGCATTTT	CASSEVPRAGGGNQPQHF
TRBV28	TRBJ2-2	NA	NA	TGTGCCAGCAGACTCCCCCTCGCGAACACCGGGGAGCTGTTTTTT	CASRLPLANTGELFF
TRBV5-4	TRBJ1-2	NA	TRBD1	TGTGCCAGCAGCTTACCCGGGACAGGGTCGGATGGCTACACCTTC	CASSLPGTGSDGYTF